This T cell receptor beta chain was found in a study of shared clonotypes between healthy human individuals. The unsorted samples took tens of millions of PBMCs to get genomic DNA. Authors' processing steps: With immunoSEQ giving junction-only sequences and no quality scores, filtering differed. The data were produced by immunoSEQ multiplex PCR, yet TCRdb's version contains in-frame clones alone and is incomplete. The V and J calls and the clone size are those of that table, but D and trimming were determined from the DNA. This sample has some 490,000 clones, with more than 65% found just once. Germline lookup yields CDR1 SEHNR and CDR2 FQNEAQ (reference sequence). The CDR3 runs 17 residues. The V segment lost 5 bases and the J segment 1 base; nucleotides outside the gene matches: 4.

V is TRBV7-9 and J is TRBJ2-2; the match to TRBD2 covers 13 bases. The sequenced material came from PBMCs. The source of this sequence is a woman aged 40 to 49 in good health. Some clones in this sample may be carry-over from other donors' samples. CDR3 in amino acids: CASSPRTSGRNTGELFF. The DNA for the CDR3 is TGTGCCAGCAGCCCAAGGACTAGCGGGAGGAACACCGGGGAGCTGTTTTTT.